A single TCR beta chain is shown here with its context. The antigen is undetermined. The read terminates 3 residues before the CDR3 end, so the remaining end is supplied by the germline J gene. Mixed chimerism was transient after nonmyeloablative marrow transplants from related graft donors. CD4+CD25+CD127- Tregs, CD4+CD25- non-Tregs, CD4 and CD8 cells were sorted. Produced via immunoSEQ multiplex PCR; TCRdb's table is partial and in-frame only. This table holds under 35,000 clones. CDR1 is DFQATT and CDR2 is SNEGSKA in the germline V gene (reference sequence). J lost 0 bases, V lost 4 bases, and 5 bases had no gene match. This CDR3 is built from 16 residues. The data derive from a study of Tregs in tolerant kidney transplant recipients. The study, taken as a whole, reports: Nucleotide sequences could not be compared across some patients' samples due to primer changes. Tregs expanded with activated donor B cells seemed most donor-specific.

This clonotype was obtained from a human patient who received a combined kidney and bone marrow transplant. Some T cells may be transferred from the graft donor. This specimen consisted of CD4+ T cells from blood (PBMCs), obtained 24 months after the transplant. This rearrangement joins TRBV20-1 to TRBJ2-7, with 14 positions matching TRBD2. The sequenced CDR3 bases are TGCAGTGCTACGGGACTAGCGGGAGCCCCCTCCTACGAG. The encoded protein is CSATGLAGAPSYE. In full, the CDR3 reads CSATGLAGAPSYEQYF.